The 20 T cell receptor beta chains in this list originate from one sample, sequenced in a study of identical twins. TCRdb re-analysed the 5' RACE reads in MiXCR, keeping a single row per CDR3 protein. The repertoire holds hundreds of thousands of distinct CDR3 sequences, with about 20% as singletons. These data were also reused for a study on T cells expressing NK-cell markers.

The sequenced material came from PBMCs. The receptors stem from a woman under 30 in good health.

This clonotype was counted many times. The chain joins TRBV20-1 to TRBJ2-1; no reliable D call. The germline gives CDR1 DFQATT, CDR2 SNEGSKA (reference sequence). CDR3 length: 13 residues. V lost 0 bases and J 8 bases, leaving 11 bases between the germline ends. The CDR3 is CSARDIVTHEQFF. The DNA of the CDR3 is TGCAGTGCTAGAGATATTGTGACCCATGAGCAGTTCTTC.

This clonotype was seen more than once but under ten times. This chain uses TRBV6-2 or TRBV6-3 with TRBJ1-2; D may be TRBD1 (5 bases). The V gene's germline CDR1 is MNHEY and CDR2 SVGEGT. V was clipped by 10 bases and J by 3 bases, with 6 bases between them. There are 10 residues in the CDR3. The CDR3 DNA reads TGTGCCACCAGGGACTATGGCTACACCTTC. This encodes CATRDYGYTF.

J is TRBJ2-7 and V is TRBV27, with D hard to call. The CDR3 is 16 amino acids. The germline V gene encodes CDR1 MNHEY and CDR2 SMNVEV (reference sequence). V was shortened by 2 bases and J by 5 bases, with 19 bases between the two germline ends. In nucleotides, the CDR3 is TGTGCCAGCAGTTTAATTTCGGGTCCAAACGGGCACGAGCAGTACTTC. Translating gives CASSLISGPNGHEQYF.

The CDR3 bases are TGTGCCAGCAGCCCCGGGACTAGCGAGTCCGGGGAGCTGTTTTTT. Translation gives CASSPGTSESGELFF. The chain is built from TRBV6-2 or TRBV6-3 and TRBJ2-2, with 10 bases fitting TRBD2. J was trimmed by 6 bases and V by 6 bases; bases with no gene match: 7. The CDR3 spans 15 residues. CDR1 and CDR2 (germline): MNHEY, SVGEGT.

This clonotype was recorded many times. This chain links TRBV6-1 with TRBJ2-7; D gene unclear. CDR3 length: 11 amino acids. CDR1 MNHNS and CDR2 SASEGT come from the germline V gene. Deletions cut 2 bases from V and 4 bases from J, with 3 bases between. CDR3 nucleotides: TGTGCCAGCAGTGAAAGGTACGAGCAGTACTTC. Its protein product is CASSERYEQYF.

The chain combines TRBV19 with TRBJ2-7, with D perhaps TRBD1 or TRBD2 (5 bases each). Between the trimmed V and J ends, which lost 6 bases and 3 bases, there was a span of 15 bases. Germline-derived CDR1 and CDR2 are LNHDA and SQIVND (reference sequence). The CDR3 is 14 residues long. This CDR3 is CASSRDGSLYEQYF. In nucleotides, the CDR3 is TGTGCCAGTAGCCGGGACGGAAGCCTCTACGAGCAGTACTTC.

A few counts support this clonotype. This rearrangement joins TRBV7-9 to TRBJ1-1; D is ambiguous. In germline, CDR1 is SEHNR, CDR2 FQNEAQ (reference sequence). The ends were cut back, 4 bases at V and 4 bases at J, with 16 bases in the middle. The CDR3 totals 15 residues. CDR3 nucleotides: TGTGCCAGCAGCTCGACTTCAATGACTACCACTGAAGCTTTCTTT. Its protein is CASSSTSMTTTEAFF.

The chain carries TRBV7-9 and TRBJ2-7, with D perhaps TRBD1 or TRBD2 (5 bases each). The V end lost 5 bases, the J end lost 2 bases, and 16 bases lay between the germline ends. The CDR3 is 15 amino acids. The germline V gene has CDR1 SEHNR and CDR2 FQNEAQ (reference sequence). The CDR3 DNA sequence: TGTGCCAGCAGCCCAGCCGGGACCAGAACCTACGAGCAGTACTTC. As protein: CASSPAGTRTYEQYF.

This clonotype has only a few counts. V gene TRBV6-1 combines with J gene TRBJ2-3; a weak D match, TRBD2 (7 bases). V was clipped by 6 bases and J by 7 bases, with 20 bases between them. Germline values: CDR1 MNHNS, CDR2 SASEGT. This CDR3 is built from 15 residues. The CDR3 region is CASSPGAGESNTQYF. CDR3 in DNA: TGTGCCAGCAGCCCGGGGGCGGGAGAGAGTAATACGCAGTATTTT.

Here the CDR3 reads CASSVGTGGTSSYNEQFF. The CDR3 DNA reads as TGTGCCAGCAGCGTAGGAACGGGCGGCACTAGCTCCTACAATGAGCAGTTCTTC. This chain joins TRBV9 and TRBJ2-1, with D possibly being TRBD2 (5 bases). The CDR3 consists of 18 residues. Trimming removed 0 bases from V and 0 bases from J, with 16 bases in between. CDR1 is SGDLS, CDR2 YYNGEE, per germline.

A word on this clonotype: This may come from a read error, since a much larger clone is one base off. J is TRBJ2-3 and V is TRBV20-1; 8 bases line up with TRBD2. The germline V gene has CDR1 DFQATT and CDR2 SNEGSKA (reference sequence). The CDR3 runs 14 residues. V gave up 5 bases and J gave up 4 bases; unmatched junction bases: 8. CDR3 DNA sequence: TGCAGTGCTCCGGTAGCGGGAAACTCAGATACGCAGTATTTT. Its translation: CSAPVAGNSDTQYF.

V gene TRBV20-1 combines with J gene TRBJ2-3; no definite D call. CDR1 and CDR2 (germline): DFQATT, SNEGSKA (reference sequence). V lost 6 bases and J 4 bases, leaving 23 bases between the germline ends. The CDR3 length is 16 residues. The CDR3 here is CSAHAHSGGWSDTQYF. As DNA, the CDR3 is TGCAGTGCCCACGCCCATTCTGGTGGTTGGTCAGATACGCAGTATTTT.

V usage is TRBV12-3 or TRBV12-4 and J usage is TRBJ2-5, with TRBD2 matching 10 bases. This CDR3 region has 16 residues. Trimming took 1 base from V and 1 from J; bases not matched to a gene: 3. CDR3 protein: CASSLGTSGFQETQYF. The CDR3 bases are TGTGCCAGCAGTTTAGGGACTAGCGGCTTCCAAGAGACCCAGTACTTC.

This chain joins TRBV20-1 and TRBJ2-3; D not resolved. This CDR3 has 14 residues. The germline gives CDR1 DFQATT, CDR2 SNEGSKA (reference sequence). Deletions cut 0 bases from V and 5 bases from J, with 12 bases between. The CDR3 loop is CSARDWSHQDTQYF. The CDR3 DNA reads as TGCAGTGCTAGAGATTGGAGCCACCAAGATACGCAGTATTTT.

The V and J genes are TRBV10-3 and TRBJ2-1; D uncertain. The CDR3 has 12 amino acids. The germline gives CDR1 ENHRY, CDR2 SYGVKD. Deletions cut 11 bases from V and 7 bases from J, with 15 bases between. CDR3 in amino acids: CAAGVVGNEQFF. The CDR3 DNA reads TGTGCCGCAGGAGTGGTGGGGAATGAGCAGTTCTTC.

The chain combines TRBV7-2 with TRBJ2-7; D call uncertain. Trimming stripped 2 bases from V and 5 bases from J, with 16 bases between. The CDR3 runs to 15 residues. Germline assignment: CDR1 SGHTA and CDR2 FQGNSA. CDR3 loop: CASSLNSGENHEQYF. The CDR3, as DNA: TGTGCCAGCAGCTTAAACTCGGGCGAGAACCACGAGCAGTACTTC.

This clonotype has a handful of counts. CDR3 sequence reads: CSARLRTGQGSYNEQFF. As DNA, the CDR3 is TGCAGTGCTAGGCTTCGGACAGGCCAGGGCTCCTACAATGAGCAGTTCTTC. The chain employs TRBV20-1 and TRBJ2-1, with 7 bases fitting TRBD1. This CDR3 has 17 amino acids. With V trimmed by 3 bases and J by 0 bases, 11 bases remained unmatched. The germline CDR1 and CDR2 sequences are DFQATT and SNEGSKA (reference sequence).

The chain carries TRBV4-3 and TRBJ2-7, with TRBD1 identical over 7 bases. The germline V gene has CDR1 LGHNA and CDR2 YSLEER. V gave up 3 bases and J gave up 6 bases; unmatched junction bases: 8. The CDR3 is 14 residues long. Here the CDR3 DNA reads TGCGCCAGCAGCCAGTGGACAGGATCGAGCGAGCAGTACTTC. Residues: CASSQWTGSSEQYF.

This clonotype came up a few times. This sequence joins TRBV5-6 and TRBJ1-2; 8 nucleotides line up with TRBD1. This CDR3 has 14 amino acids. Losses at the gene ends were 3 bases for V and 4 bases for J; bases not matched to a gene: 5. CDR1 is SGHDT, CDR2 YYEEEE, per germline. The CDR3 DNA sequence: TGTGCCAGCAGCTCGGACAGGGCCTCCTATGGCTACACCTTC. It encodes CASSSDRASYGYTF.

This clonotype was seen a handful of times. V gene TRBV9 combines with J gene TRBJ1-2; a weak D match, TRBD1 (6 bases). Looked up from germline, CDR1 is SGDLS and CDR2 is YYNGEE. The CDR3 sequence is 15 residues long. The V end was cut by 4 bases, the J end by 7 bases, with 20 bases between. The CDR3 nucleotides read TGTGCCAGCAGCAACTTGGACAGTCGACTGGGTGGCTACACCTTC. This encodes CASSNLDSRLGGYTF.